This entry lists 14 T cell receptor beta chains sequenced from one sample in a study of beta chain features in type 1 diabetes. Study-level findings and limits: Significant though moderate, a shortening of TCRB CDR3s appeared in all four CD4+ subsets of Type 1 diabetes patients.

Sequenced material consisted of expressed TCRB transcripts (all of the isolated RNA was reverse transcribed). The repertoire was sequenced with immunoSEQ multiplex PCR; TCRdb's copy has only in-frame clones and lacks some. The sample lists 600,000 to 750,000 clones, over 10% occurring once. These TCRs' antigens remain unknown. Input material: naive CD4+ T cells from blood. The receptor source for this set is a man aged 25-45 years with type 1 diabetes.

The chain couples TRBV29-1 to TRBJ1-6; a possible D gene is TRBD1 (6 bases). Germline V gene lookup returns CDR1 SQVTM and CDR2 ANQGSEA. The V end was cut by 4 bases, the J end by 7 bases, with 11 bases between. The CDR3 spans 13 residues. The CDR3 coding sequence is TGCAGCGTTGCGCGGGACATAAATTCACCCCTCCACTTT. It is translated as CSVARDINSPLHF. Together with reference TRBV29-1 and TRBJ1-6, the CDR3 gives the full variable domain: SAVISQKPSRDICQRGTSLTIQCQVDSQVTMMFWYRQQPGQSLTLIATANQGSEATYESGFVIDKFPISRPNLTFSTLTVSNMSPEDSSIYLCSVARDINSPLHFGNGTRLTVT.

J is TRBJ2-1 and V is TRBV9; D uncertain. This CDR3 has 15 amino acids. V was clipped by 4 bases and J by 6 bases, with 17 bases between them. CDR1 and CDR2 (germline): SGDLS, YYNGEE. CDR3 residues: CASSQDRRSRNEQFF. The CDR3, as DNA: TGTGCCAGCAGCCAAGATAGGCGATCTCGCAATGAGCAGTTCTTC. The entire variable domain, with the rest obtained from reference TRBV9 and TRBJ2-1, is as follows: DSGVTQTPKHLITATGQRVTLRCSPRSGDLSVYWYQQSLDQGLQFLIQYYNGEERAKGNILERFSAQQFPDLHSELNLSSLELGDSALYFCASSQDRRSRNEQFFGPGTRLTVL.

The table lists this clone with a few counts. The J gene is TRBJ1-1, the V gene TRBV29-1; D is undetermined. The V and J ends lost 2 bases and 1 base respectively, with 8 bases between them. The CDR3 is 13 residues long. CDR1 SQVTM and CDR2 ANQGSEA come from the germline V gene. The CDR3 loop reads CSVESPKNTEAFF. The CDR3 DNA follows: TGCAGCGTTGAATCCCCGAAGAACACTGAAGCTTTCTTT.

A remark on this clone: Different DNA sequences within this sample yield the same CDR3. This chain connects TRBV6-5 to TRBJ2-7; 9 nucleotides line up with TRBD2. Germline V gives CDR1 MNHEY, CDR2 SVGAGI. The CDR3 consists of 16 residues. V shed 0 bases, J shed 0 bases, and the junction held 3 bases outside the gene matches. The CDR3 region has the DNA TGTGCCAGCAGTTACTCGAGCGGGGGGAGCTCCTACGAGCAGTACTTC. Amino acids: CASSYSSGGSSYEQYF.

This clone was found a few times. The chain couples TRBV4-3 to TRBJ1-2; tentatively, D is TRBD1 (5 bases). The CDR3 loop spans 16 amino acids. With 3 bases removed from V and 5 bases from J, the gap between germline ends came to 19 bases. From germline, CDR1 is LGHNA and CDR2 YSLEER. The CDR3 loop is CASSQDTKGTVYGYTF. DNA of the CDR3: TGCGCCAGCAGCCAGGACACGAAAGGGACGGTTTATGGCTACACCTTC.

This clone was counted between two and nine times. The chain recombines TRBV28 with TRBJ2-7, with D perhaps assigned TRBD1 or TRBD2 (6 bases each). The V and J ends lost 11 bases and 3 bases respectively, with 20 bases between them. Germline CDR1 is MDHEN and CDR2 is SYDVKM. CDR3 length: 14 residues. CDR3 DNA: TGTGCCTCTATGGGGGGCGTAAAGGACTACGAGCAGTACTTC. Amino acids: CASMGGVKDYEQYF.

V and J are TRBV28 and TRBJ2-6; D is possibly TRBD1 (5 bases). Germline V gene lookup returns CDR1 MDHEN and CDR2 SYDVKM. The CDR3 is made up of 17 amino acids. The V and J ends lost 3 bases and 1 base respectively, with 13 bases between them. The CDR3: CASSFRQGGSGANVLTF. CDR3 sequence (DNA): TGTGCCAGCAGTTTCAGGCAGGGTGGGTCTGGGGCCAACGTCCTGACTTTC.

This clone was observed a few times. The genes are TRBV28 and TRBJ1-4, with D hard to call. V was trimmed by 5 bases and J by 0 bases, leaving 4 bases between them. From germline, CDR1 is MDHEN and CDR2 SYDVKM. The CDR3 extends over 13 amino acids. The CDR3 nucleotides are TGTGCCAGCAGTCTTGCAACTAATGAAAAACTGTTTTTT. This sequence encodes CASSLATNEKLFF.

This chain uses TRBV7-9 with TRBJ1-2; D call uncertain. This CDR3 contains 13 residues. From germline, CDR1 is SEHNR and CDR2 FQNEAQ (reference sequence). The V gene lost 3 bases and the J gene lost 7 bases, with 12 bases spanning the gap. This CDR3 is CASSLETEGGYTF. The CDR3 DNA reads as TGTGCCAGCAGCTTGGAGACCGAGGGTGGCTACACCTTC.

A few counts support this clone. The chain uses TRBV27 and TRBJ1-6; D call uncertain. V lost 3 bases and J lost 0, with 9 bases in between. CDR1 MNHEY and CDR2 SMNVEV come from the germline V gene (reference sequence). The CDR3 runs 16 residues. The CDR3 loop reads CASSFRPSSYNSPLHF. The CDR3 nucleotides are TGTGCCAGCAGTTTTCGGCCGAGCTCCTATAATTCACCCCTCCACTTT.

This clone occurred a few times. Because the CDR3's place on the DNA is in doubt, the DNA is left out and the CDR3 is given as listed by TCRdb. The rearrangement uses TRBV2 and TRBJ2-1. Ends included, the CDR3 has 14 residues. CDR1 and CDR2 (germline): SNHLY, FYNNEI. The CDR3: CASKYFGPRNEQFF.

Concerning this clone itself: Other DNA sequences in this sample translate to the same CDR3. The V and J genes are TRBV10-3 and TRBJ2-7, with 12 bases identical to TRBD2. CDR1 ENHRY and CDR2 SYGVKD come from the germline V gene. CDR3 length: 15 amino acids. V gave up 3 bases and J gave up 2 bases; unmatched junction bases: 2. The CDR3 coding sequence is TGTGCCATCAGTGATACTAGCGGGGGGACCTACGAGCAGTACTTC. Amino acid sequence: CAISDTSGGTYEQYF.

This clone has only a few counts. Other DNA sequences from this sample encode an identical CDR3 as well. This chain links TRBV11-2 with TRBJ1-2; 7 nucleotides line up with TRBD1. The CDR3 spans 13 residues. Germline values: CDR1 SGHAT, CDR2 FQNNGV. Trimming removed 5 bases from V and 3 bases from J; junction bases left unmatched: 3. The CDR3 spells CASSPGQDYGYTF. CDR3 DNA: TGTGCCAGCAGCCCAGGACAGGACTATGGCTACACCTTC.

This clone appeared a few times. The chain recombines TRBV7-3 with TRBJ2-6, with a weak D call TRBD1 (6 bases). Trimming removed 1 base from V and 0 bases from J, with 13 bases in between. Germline lookup yields CDR1 SGHTA and CDR2 FQGTGA. The CDR3 contains 18 residues. The CDR3 here is CASSLNGPGASGANVLTF. CDR3 coding DNA: TGTGCCAGCAGCTTAAACGGTCCAGGGGCCTCTGGGGCCAACGTCCTGACTTTC.